This TCR beta chain was sequenced in a study of shared clonotypes between healthy human individuals. Study context: With ages of 18 to 49, the donors were a couple of women and three men. Study findings and constraints: With a few donors compared, around 5% of naive CD4 clonotypes were shared.

Note on this clone: The antigen remains unidentified. The junction departs from germline at one end; a sequencing error may be responsible.

As processed by the authors: Filtering of immunoSEQ junctional sequences could not match full-length read filtering. Measured with immunoSEQ multiplex PCR; TCRdb has only the in-frame clones, and not every one. V, J and clone size are taken as reported in that table, and D and trimming were inferred from the DNA itself. In the table there are some 2.4 million clones, 80% to 95% of which are singletons. The germline CDR1 and CDR2 sequences are SGHNT and YYREEE (reference sequence). CDR3 length: 15 amino acids. This sequence was found in a man younger than 30 in good health. Some clones in this sample may be carry-over from other donors' samples. The rearrangement links TRBV5-4 to TRBJ2-7, with TRBD2 matching over 14 bases. Sequencing was performed on naive CD4+ T cells from PBMCs. Documented subset: CD45RA+ positively selected. The CDR3 sequence: CASSLRGTSGRLRHF. Here the CDR3 DNA reads TGTGCCAGCAGCTTGAGAGGGACTAGCGGGAGACTAAGGCACTTC.